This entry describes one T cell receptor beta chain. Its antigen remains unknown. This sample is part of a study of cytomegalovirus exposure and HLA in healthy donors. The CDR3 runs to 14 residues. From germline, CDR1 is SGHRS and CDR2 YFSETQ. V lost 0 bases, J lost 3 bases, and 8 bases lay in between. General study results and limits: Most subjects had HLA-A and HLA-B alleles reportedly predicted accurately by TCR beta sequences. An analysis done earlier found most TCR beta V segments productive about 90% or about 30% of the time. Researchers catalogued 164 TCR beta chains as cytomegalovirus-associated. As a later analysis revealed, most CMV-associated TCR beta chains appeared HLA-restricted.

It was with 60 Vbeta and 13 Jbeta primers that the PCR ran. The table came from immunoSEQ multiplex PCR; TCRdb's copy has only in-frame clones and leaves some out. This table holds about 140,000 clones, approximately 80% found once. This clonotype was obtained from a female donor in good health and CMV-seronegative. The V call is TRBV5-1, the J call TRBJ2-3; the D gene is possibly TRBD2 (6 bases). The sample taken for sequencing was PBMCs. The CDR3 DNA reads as TGCGCCAGCAGCTTGGTTAGCGGAACAGATACGCAGTATTTT. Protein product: CASSLVSGTDTQYF.